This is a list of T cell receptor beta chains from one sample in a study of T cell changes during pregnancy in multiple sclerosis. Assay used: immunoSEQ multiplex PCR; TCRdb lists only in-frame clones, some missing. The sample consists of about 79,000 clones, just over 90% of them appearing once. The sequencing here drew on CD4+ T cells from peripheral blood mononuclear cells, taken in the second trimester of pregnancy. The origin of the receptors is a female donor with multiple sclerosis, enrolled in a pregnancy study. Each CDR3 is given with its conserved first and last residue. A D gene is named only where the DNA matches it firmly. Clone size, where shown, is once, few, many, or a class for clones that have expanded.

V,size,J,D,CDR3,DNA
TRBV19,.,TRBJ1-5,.,CASSIDSAIGSQPQHF,TGTGCCAGTAGTATAGATTCAGCCATTGGGAGTCAGCCCCAGCATTTT
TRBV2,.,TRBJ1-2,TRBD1,CASLRDSFYGYTF,TGTGCCAGCCTCCGGGACAGCTTTTATGGCTACACCTTC
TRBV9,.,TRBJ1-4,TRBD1,CASSPRTGFNEKLFF,TGTGCCAGCAGCCCCCGGACAGGTTTTAATGAAAAACTGTTTTTT
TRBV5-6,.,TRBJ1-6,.,CASSFQRLYNSPLHF,TGTGCCAGCAGCTTTCAGAGACTCTATAATTCACCCCTCCACTTT
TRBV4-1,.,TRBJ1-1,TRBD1,CASSHDRGGEAFF,TGCGCCAGCAGCCACGACAGGGGGGGTGAAGCTTTCTTT
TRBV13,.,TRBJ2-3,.,CASSLGRVLTDTQYF,TGTGCCAGCAGCTTAGGGCGGGTGCTCACAGATACGCAGTATTTT
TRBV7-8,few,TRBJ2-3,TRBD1,CASSLTGQGGTDTQYF,TGTGCCAGCAGCTTAACAGGACAGGGGGGAACAGATACGCAGTATTTT
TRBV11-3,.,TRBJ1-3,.,CASSLDADNTIYF,TGTGCCAGCAGCTTAGATGCAGATAACACCATATATTTT
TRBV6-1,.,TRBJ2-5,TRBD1,CASSFQGAQYF,TGTGCCAGCAGTTTCCAGGGGGCCCAGTACTTC
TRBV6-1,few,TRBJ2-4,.,CASRRVGAKNIQYF,TGTGCCAGCAGACGGGTGGGTGCCAAAAACATTCAGTACTTC
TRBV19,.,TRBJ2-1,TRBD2,CANSIGGTSVSEQFF,TGTGCCAATAGTATAGGGGGGACTAGCGTCAGTGAGCAGTTCTTC
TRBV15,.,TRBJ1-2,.,CATSSMQIRNYGYTF,TGTGCCACCAGCAGTATGCAGATCCGTAACTATGGCTACACCTTC
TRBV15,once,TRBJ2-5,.,CATSRGIRGPSIETQYF,TGTGCCACCAGCAGAGGAATCAGGGGCCCTTCGATCGAGACCCAGTACTTC
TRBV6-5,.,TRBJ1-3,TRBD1,CASSYFQGAAGNTIYF,TGTGCCAGCAGTTACTTTCAGGGGGCGGCTGGAAACACCATATATTTT
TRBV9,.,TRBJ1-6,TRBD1,CASSVQTGVNSPLHF,TGTGCCAGCAGCGTACAGACAGGGGTAAATTCACCCCTCCACTTT
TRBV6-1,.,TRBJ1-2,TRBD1,CASRRSGTGYDGYTF,TGTGCCAGCAGGCGTTCCGGGACAGGGTACGATGGCTACACCTTC
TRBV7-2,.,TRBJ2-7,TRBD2,CASSPSGGPLYEQYF,TGTGCCAGCAGCCCAAGCGGGGGGCCCCTCTACGAGCAGTACTTC
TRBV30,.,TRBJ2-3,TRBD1,CALPTRTGGTDTQYF,TGTGCCTTGCCCACACGGACAGGGGGCACAGATACGCAGTATTTT
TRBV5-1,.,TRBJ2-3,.,CASSLELADTQYF,TGCGCCAGCAGCTTGGAGCTAGCAGATACGCAGTATTTT
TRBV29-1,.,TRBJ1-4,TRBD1,CSVRYRGTEKLFF,TGCAGCGTTCGGTACAGGGGCACAGAAAAACTGTTTTTT
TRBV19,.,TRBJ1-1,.,CASSLDRNTEAFF,TGTGCCAGTAGTCTTGACAGGAACACTGAAGCTTTCTTT
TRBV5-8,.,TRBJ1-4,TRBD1,CASSPRQGGNEKLFF,TGTGCCAGCAGCCCCAGACAGGGCGGGAATGAAAAACTGTTTTTT
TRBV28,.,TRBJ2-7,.,CASSLAASSYEQYF,TGTGCCAGCAGTTTAGCGGCTAGCTCCTACGAGCAGTACTTC
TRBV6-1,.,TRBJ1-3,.,CASSPFGNTIYF,TGTGCCAGCAGTCCGTTTGGAAACACCATATATTTT
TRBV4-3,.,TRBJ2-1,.,CASSQDPNYNEQFF,TGCGCCAGCAGCCAAGACCCTAATTACAATGAGCAGTTCTTC
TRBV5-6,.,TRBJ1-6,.,CASSRQYRPLHF,TGTGCCAGCAGCCGACAGTACAGGCCCCTCCACTTT
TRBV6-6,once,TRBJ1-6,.,CASSYSGGGGGSPLHF,TGTGCCAGCAGTTACTCGGGTGGGGGAGGAGGTTCACCCCTCCACTTT
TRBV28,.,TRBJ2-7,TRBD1,CATQGVVSYEQYF,TGTGCCACCCAGGGGGTAGTCTCCTACGAGCAGTACTTC
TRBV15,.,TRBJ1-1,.,CATSNEVNSEAFF,TGTGCCACCAGCAACGAGGTGAACTCTGAAGCTTTCTTT
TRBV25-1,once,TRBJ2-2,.,CASSEGRQSINTGELFF,TGTGCCAGCAGTGAAGGTCGACAGAGTATAAACACCGGGGAGCTGTTTTTT
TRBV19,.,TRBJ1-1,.,CASRSQGRTEAFF,TGTGCCAGTAGATCCCAGGGGCGAACCGAAGCTTTCTTT
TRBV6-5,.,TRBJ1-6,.,CASSQLQGDNSPLHF,TGTGCCAGCAGTCAACTACAGGGAGACAATTCACCCCTCCACTTT
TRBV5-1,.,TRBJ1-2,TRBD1,CASSSTDRVGGYTF,TGCGCCAGCAGCTCAACAGACAGGGTAGGTGGCTACACCTTC
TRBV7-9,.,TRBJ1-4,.,CASSLYRDSEKLFF,TGTGCCAGCAGCTTATACAGGGATAGTGAAAAACTGTTTTTT
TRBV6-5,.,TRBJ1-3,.,CASSKDRTGNTIYF,TGTGCCAGCAGTAAAGACAGGACTGGAAACACCATATATTTT
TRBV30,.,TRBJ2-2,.,CAWNSRSKNTGELFF,TGTGCCTGGAACTCGAGGTCGAAAAACACCGGGGAGCTGTTTTTT
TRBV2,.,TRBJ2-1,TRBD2,CASLPHAGGSNNEQFF,TGTGCCAGCCTTCCCCATGCGGGAGGGTCCAACAATGAGCAGTTCTTC
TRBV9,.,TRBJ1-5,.,CASSVVVGFVGPGGSNQPQHF,TGTGCCAGCAGCGTAGTAGTGGGGTTCGTGGGGCCGGGAGGTAGCAATCAGCCCCAGCATTTT
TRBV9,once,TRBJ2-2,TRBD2,CASSRGVSVAGELFF,TGTGCCAGCAGCCGGGGGGTCTCAGTGGCCGGGGAGCTGTTTTTT
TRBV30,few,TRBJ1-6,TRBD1,CAWSNPDRVNNSPLHF,TGTGCCTGGAGTAACCCAGACAGGGTCAATAATTCACCCCTCCACTTT
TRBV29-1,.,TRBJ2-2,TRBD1,CSVGQGADTGELFF,TGCAGCGTGGGACAGGGGGCGGACACCGGGGAGCTGTTTTTT
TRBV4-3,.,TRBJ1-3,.,CASSQDLAFTIYF,TGCGCCAGCAGCCAAGATCTAGCGTTCACCATATATTTT
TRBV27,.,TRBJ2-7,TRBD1,CASSRTGSYEQYF,TGTGCCAGCAGTCGGACAGGATCCTACGAGCAGTACTTC
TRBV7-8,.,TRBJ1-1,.,CASSIRAGIPEAFF,TGTGCCAGCAGCATCAGAGCAGGGATCCCTGAAGCTTTCTTT
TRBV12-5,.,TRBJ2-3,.,CASGLFPGADTQYF,TGTGCTAGTGGTTTATTCCCCGGGGCAGATACGCAGTATTTT
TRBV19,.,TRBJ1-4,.,CATSPSQGYGEKLFF,TGTGCCACCTCACCCTCCCAGGGGTACGGTGAAAAACTGTTTTTT
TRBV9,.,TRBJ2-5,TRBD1,CASSSGQAQETQYF,TGTGCCAGCAGCAGCGGACAGGCGCAAGAGACCCAGTACTTC
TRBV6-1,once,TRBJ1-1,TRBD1,CASRGQGENTEAFF,TGTGCCAGCAGAGGTCAGGGGGAGAACACTGAAGCTTTCTTT
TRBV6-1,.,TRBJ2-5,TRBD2,CASTPNSGGRETQYF,TGTGCCAGCACCCCTAACTCTGGCGGGAGAGAGACCCAGTACTTC
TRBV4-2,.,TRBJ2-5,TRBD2,CASSPRLAGGRQETQYF,TGTGCCAGCAGCCCCCGACTAGCGGGAGGGCGACAAGAGACCCAGTACTTC
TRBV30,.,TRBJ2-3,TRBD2,CAWSPFLLAGGSTDTQYF,TGTGCCTGGTCTCCCTTTTTACTAGCGGGCGGTAGCACAGATACGCAGTATTTT
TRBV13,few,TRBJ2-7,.,CASLASTRSYEQYF,TGTGCCAGCCTTGCTTCGACAAGATCCTACGAGCAGTACTTC
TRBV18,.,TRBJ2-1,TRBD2,CASSPQREDEQFF,TGTGCCAGCTCACCACAGCGGGAGGATGAGCAGTTCTTC
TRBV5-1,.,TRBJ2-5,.,CASSLTLMTSPETQYF,TGCGCCAGCAGCCTCACTCTAATGACATCCCCGGAGACCCAGTACTTC
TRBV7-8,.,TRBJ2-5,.,CASSLTSRARGQETQYF,TGTGCCAGCAGCTTAACATCGAGGGCTAGGGGGCAAGAGACCCAGTACTTC
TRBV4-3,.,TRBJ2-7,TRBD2,CASSQESGGLSYEQYF,TGCGCCAGCAGCCAAGAAAGCGGGGGCCTATCCTACGAGCAGTACTTC
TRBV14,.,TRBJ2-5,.,CASSQNPSTTQYF,TGTGCCAGCAGCCAAAATCCCTCGACAACCCAGTACTTC
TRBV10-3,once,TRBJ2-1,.,CAISSFGEQFF,TGTGCCATCAGTTCTTTCGGTGAGCAGTTCTTC
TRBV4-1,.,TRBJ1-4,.,CASSQLRGEKLFF,TGCGCCAGCAGCCAACTGAGGGGGGAAAAACTGTTTTTT
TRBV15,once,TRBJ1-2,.,CATSAVGYGYTF,TGTGCCACCAGCGCGGTCGGCTATGGCTACACCTTC